What follows is one T cell receptor beta chain and its context. Its antigen is unidentified. V dropped 11 bases and J dropped 5; count of bases not matched to a gene: 10. Germline lookup yields CDR1 MNHEY and CDR2 SVGAGI. CDR3 length: 13 residues. The record originates from a study of T cell repertoires in cytomegalovirus infection. Notes on the study in general: Summed public TCR beta family frequency identified CMV carriers bearing the relevant HLA.

TCRdb ran MiXCR on the reads and lists one entry per CDR3 protein. The repertoire has some 940,000 distinct CDR3 sequences, roughly 30% of them found once; the top ten carry over 11%. The rearrangement uses TRBV6-5 and TRBJ2-7, with 9 bases fitting TRBD1. Here the sequenced sample was cultured CD8+ T cells from PBMCs, taken from culture after CMV antigen stimulation. This clonotype was obtained from a human donor in good health (CMV status not recorded). Some clones in this sample may be carry-over from other donors' samples. The CDR3 sequence: CAVGGTGPHEQYF. As DNA, the CDR3 is TGTGCCGTGGGGGGGACAGGGCCCCACGAGCAGTACTTC.